Following are 7 T cell receptor beta chains from one sample sequenced in a study of beta chain features in type 1 diabetes. Expressed TCRB transcripts were sequenced because the entire RNA isolate underwent reverse transcription. Using immunoSEQ multiplex PCR, the repertoire was profiled, and TCRdb retains in-frame clones only, with some absent. The table shows around 350,000 clones, with around an eighth occurring only once. Material: naive CD4+ T cells from blood. The receptors derive from a man between 18 and 29 years old in good health.

This rearrangement joins TRBV5-6 to TRBJ2-5; 7 bases map to TRBD1. This CDR3 region has 14 residues. Germline V lookup: CDR1 SGHDT, CDR2 YYEEEE. Germline trimming cut 4 bases from V and 4 bases from J; bases unmatched to any gene: 7. The CDR3 DNA is TGTGCCAGCAGCCTAACAGGGGATCCAGAGACCCAGTACTTC. Translated: CASSLTGDPETQYF.

This chain uses TRBV7-9 with TRBJ2-3; 11 bases line up with TRBD1. This CDR3 is 14 amino acids long. J was trimmed by 7 bases and V by 1 base; bases with no gene match: 1. Looked up from germline, CDR1 is SEHNR and CDR2 is FQNEAQ (reference sequence). The CDR3, as DNA: TGTGCCAGCAGCTTAGGGACAGGGGGCCATACGCAGTATTTT. Amino acids: CASSLGTGGHTQYF.

This clone has only a few counts. The V and J genes are TRBV7-6 and TRBJ2-6, with D perhaps TRBD1 (6 bases). Between the trimmed V and J ends, which lost 1 base and 0 bases, there was a span of 16 bases. The germline V gene has CDR1 SGHVS and CDR2 FNYEAQ. This CDR3 comprises 19 residues. In DNA, the CDR3 is TGTGCCAGCAGCTTAGGCTACAGGGCTAGCAACTCTGGGGCCAACGTCCTGACTTTC. It yields the protein CASSLGYRASNSGANVLTF.

V is TRBV6-6 and J is TRBJ1-1, with D possibly being TRBD1 (5 bases). The ends were cut back, 6 bases at V and 1 base at J, with 9 bases in the middle. CDR3 length equals 13 residues. Germline CDR1 is MNHNY and CDR2 is SVGAGI (reference sequence). DNA of the CDR3: TGTGCCAGCAGGGACATCAGGAACACTGAAGCTTTCTTT. Its translation is CASRDIRNTEAFF.

This clone was observed a few times. The J gene is TRBJ2-3, the V gene TRBV27, with 7 bases aligning to TRBD1. The CDR3 contains 15 residues. Unmatched junction bases numbered 2, after V lost 2 bases and J lost 0 bases. CDR1 is MNHEY and CDR2 is SMNVEV in the germline V gene (reference sequence). CDR3 sequence (DNA): TGTGCCAGCAGTTTACAGGGGGTCAGCACAGATACGCAGTATTTT. Translation gives CASSLQGVSTDTQYF.

V gene TRBV7-8 combines with J gene TRBJ2-1; the match to TRBD2 covers 8 bases. The ends lost 3 bases at V and 8 bases at J; junction bases unmatched: 6. Germline lookup yields CDR1 SGHVS and CDR2 FQNEAQ. This CDR3 is built from 14 residues. CDR3 sequence: CASSLKREKHEQFF. CDR3 bases: TGTGCCAGCAGCTTGAAGCGGGAGAAGCATGAGCAGTTCTTC. The whole variable domain, filled in from reference TRBV7-8 and TRBJ2-1, reads GAGVSQSPRYKVAKRGQDVALRCDPISGHVSLFWYQQALGQGPEFLTYFQNEAQLDKSGLPSDRFFAERPEGSVSTLKIQRTQQEDSAVYLCASSLKREKHEQFFGPGTRLTVL.

This clone has only a few counts. This chain joins TRBV7-9 and TRBJ2-7, with D tentatively TRBD1 (5 bases). Trimming left V 0 bases short and J 2 bases short, with 8 bases between. CDR3 length equals 14 residues. Per the germline V gene, CDR1 is SEHNR and CDR2 is FQNEAQ (reference sequence). The CDR3 region has the DNA TGTGCCAGCAGCTTAGCAGGGGTCCCCTACGAGCAGTACTTC. It is translated as CASSLAGVPYEQYF.